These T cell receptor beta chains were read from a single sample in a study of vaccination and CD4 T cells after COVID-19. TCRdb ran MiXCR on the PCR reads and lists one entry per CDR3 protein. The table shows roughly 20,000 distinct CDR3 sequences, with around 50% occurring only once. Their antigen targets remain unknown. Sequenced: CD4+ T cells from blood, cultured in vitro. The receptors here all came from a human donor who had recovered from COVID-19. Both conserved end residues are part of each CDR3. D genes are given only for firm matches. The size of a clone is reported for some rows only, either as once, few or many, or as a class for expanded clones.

CASSSWRGGYTF,TGTGCCAGCAGTTCCTGGAGGGGTGGCTACACCTTC,TRBV6-2/TRBV6-3,TRBJ1-2,NA,12,NA
CSARIGGNYGYTF,TGCAGTGCTAGGATAGGCGGGAACTATGGCTACACCTTC,TRBV20-1,TRBJ1-2,NA,13,few
CASSVITGINSPLHF,TGTGCCAGCAGCGTCATCACAGGGATTAATTCACCCCTCCACTTT,TRBV7-8,TRBJ1-6,NA,15,NA
CASRQGTETQYF,TGTGCCAGCCGGCAGGGGACCGAGACCCAGTACTTC,TRBV5-4,TRBJ2-5,NA,12,few
CASTSGRHDQPQHF,TGTGCCAGCACCTCAGGGAGGCACGATCAGCCCCAGCATTTT,TRBV19,TRBJ1-5,NA,14,few
CASSLAGIDTQYF,TGTGCCAGCAGCTTAGCAGGGATCGATACGCAGTATTTT,TRBV7-2,TRBJ2-3,NA,13,NA
CASSLERGISYEQYF,TGTGCCAGCAGCTTAGAGCGGGGGATCTCCTACGAGCAGTACTTC,TRBV7-6,TRBJ2-7,TRBD2,15,NA
CASDVGPNSPLHF,TGTGCCAGCGATGTGGGGCCTAATTCACCCCTCCACTTT,TRBV6-2/TRBV6-3,TRBJ1-6,NA,13,NA
CSATPPVTRETQYF,TGCAGTGCCACCCCCCCGGTCACCAGGGAGACCCAGTACTTC,TRBV20-1,TRBJ2-5,NA,14,few
CASSEGYTEAFF,TGTGCCAGCAGTGAGGGGTACACTGAAGCTTTCTTT,TRBV6-2/TRBV6-3,TRBJ1-1,NA,12,NA
CASSLEAGNSPLHF,TGTGCCAGCAGCTTAGAGGCAGGGAATTCACCCCTCCACTTT,TRBV11-3,TRBJ1-6,NA,14,once
CSAPSNRDGNTEAFF,TGCAGTGCCCCGTCCAACAGGGATGGGAACACTGAAGCTTTCTTT,TRBV20-1,TRBJ1-1,NA,15,NA
CSARDNGLWPEAFF,TGCAGTGCTAGAGATAACGGCCTTTGGCCTGAAGCTTTCTTT,TRBV20-1,TRBJ1-1,NA,14,NA
CASSYLSGELFF,TGTGCCAGCAGTTACTTATCCGGGGAGCTGTTTTTT,TRBV6-2/TRBV6-3,TRBJ2-2,NA,12,NA
CAWTPTGGSGYTF,TGTGCCTGGACTCCGACAGGGGGATCTGGCTACACCTTC,TRBV30,TRBJ1-2,TRBD1,13,NA
CASSFGTGDSYGCTF,TGTGCCAGCAGTTTCGGGACAGGGGATTCCTATGGCTGCACCTTC,TRBV6-5,TRBJ1-2,TRBD1,15,once
CASSEGGTGETQYF,TGTGCCAGCAGTGAAGGGGGAACGGGGGAGACCCAGTACTTC,TRBV6-1,TRBJ2-5,NA,14,NA
CASSQTLTRSGQETQYF,TGCGCCAGCAGCCAGACATTGACCCGGTCCGGGCAAGAGACCCAGTACTTC,TRBV5-1,TRBJ2-5,NA,17,once
CASSPFRVSTMNTEAFF,TGCGCCAGCAGCCCCTTTAGGGTAAGCACCATGAACACTGAAGCTTTCTTT,TRBV5-1,TRBJ1-1,NA,17,NA
CASSYESLGNQPQHF,TGTGCCAGCAGTTACGAGAGCCTCGGCAATCAGCCCCAGCATTTT,TRBV6-2/TRBV6-3,TRBJ1-5,NA,15,NA
CASSIARQGTKQFF,TGTGCCAGTAGTATAGCCCGGCAGGGGACCAAGCAGTTCTTC,TRBV19,TRBJ2-1,NA,14,few
CASSRGRDNYGYTF,TGTGCCAGCAGCCGAGGACGGGATAACTATGGCTACACCTTC,TRBV27,TRBJ1-2,NA,14,NA
CASVAGENNEQFF,TGTGCCAGCGTAGCGGGAGAAAACAATGAGCAGTTCTTC,TRBV2,TRBJ2-1,TRBD2,13,NA
CASGQGLWNSPLHF,TGTGCCAGTGGGCAGGGGCTGTGGAATTCACCCCTCCACTTT,TRBV11-3,TRBJ1-6,NA,14,NA
CATHGTSGAPYNEQFF,TGTGCCACCCACGGGACTAGCGGGGCCCCCTACAATGAGCAGTTCTTC,TRBV27,TRBJ2-1,TRBD2,16,NA